This T cell receptor (beta chain) was found in a study of cytomegalovirus exposure and HLA in healthy donors. The PCR contained 60 Vbeta and 13 Jbeta primers. This table comes from immunoSEQ multiplex PCR, and its TCRdb copy is limited to in-frame clones, with some not included. The sample lists about 120,000 clones, over 55% seen once, with 8% to 10% in the top ten. The receptor was isolated from a man younger than 30 in good health and CMV-seropositive. Source material: PBMCs.

The DNA for the CDR3 is TGTGCCAGCTCACCCGGGACAGGCGGAAACACCATATATTTT. Translating it yields CASSPGTGGNTIYF. The V gene is TRBV18, the J gene TRBJ1-3; TRBD1 aligns across 8 bases. The CDR3 sequence is 14 residues long. The ends lost 3 bases at V and 4 bases at J; junction bases unmatched: 2. Germline-derived CDR1 and CDR2 are KGHSH and LQKENI. Filled out from reference TRBV18 and TRBJ1-3, the complete variable domain reads NAGVMQNPRHLVRRRGQEARLRCSPMKGHSHVYWYRQLPEEGLKFMVYLQKENIIDESGMPKERFSAEFPKEGPSILRIQQVVRGDSAAYFCASSPGTGGNTIYFGEGSWLTVV.